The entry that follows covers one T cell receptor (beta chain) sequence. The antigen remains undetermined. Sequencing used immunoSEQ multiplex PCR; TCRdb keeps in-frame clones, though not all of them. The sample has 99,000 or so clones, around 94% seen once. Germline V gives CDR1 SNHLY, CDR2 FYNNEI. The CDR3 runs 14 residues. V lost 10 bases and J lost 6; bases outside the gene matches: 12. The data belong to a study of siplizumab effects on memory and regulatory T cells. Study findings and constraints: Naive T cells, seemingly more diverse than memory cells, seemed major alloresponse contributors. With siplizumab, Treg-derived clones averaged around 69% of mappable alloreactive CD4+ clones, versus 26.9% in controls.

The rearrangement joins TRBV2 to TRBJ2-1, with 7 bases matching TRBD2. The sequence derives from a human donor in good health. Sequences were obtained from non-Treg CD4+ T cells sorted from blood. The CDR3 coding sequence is TGTGCCACTGGTGGGAGGGGACCTGGCAATGAGCAGTTCTTC. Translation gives CATGGRGPGNEQFF.